Presented here are 19 T cell receptor beta chains from one specimen sequenced in a study of response to subunit inactivated influenza vaccine. TCRdb itself ran the RT-PCR reads through MiXCR, one entry per CDR3 protein. Altogether roughly 500,000 distinct CDR3 sequences are present, more than 15% being singletons, with the ten largest covering about 3%. The sample was CD4+ T cells sorted from PBMCs, taken 23 to 25 months after vaccination. The receptors stem from a man aged 45 to 75 who received an inactivated influenza vaccine.

The rearrangement links TRBV10-1 to TRBJ2-4; maybe TRBD2 (6 bases). Germline V gene lookup returns CDR1 WNHNN and CDR2 SYGVQD (reference sequence). Trimming removed 6 bases from V and 1 base from J, with 16 bases in between. The CDR3 consists of 16 residues. CDR3 amino acids: CASRRRERIAKNIQYF. The CDR3 nucleotides read TGCGCCAGCAGAAGGAGGGAGAGGATTGCCAAAAACATTCAGTACTTC.

The chain employs TRBV9 and TRBJ2-2; D unclear. The CDR3 is 14 amino acids. Trimming pared 1 base from V and 7 bases from J, leaving 11 bases between. The germline V gene encodes CDR1 SGDLS and CDR2 YYNGEE. The DNA of the CDR3 is TGTGCCAGCAGCGTATACCCATCCGGCGGGGAGCTGTTTTTT. Translated: CASSVYPSGGELFF. The full variable domain, with the rest looked up from reference TRBV9 and TRBJ2-2, is DSGVTQTPKHLITATGQRVTLRCSPRSGDLSVYWYQQSLDQGLQFLIQYYNGEERAKGNILERFSAQQFPDLHSELNLSSLELGDSALYFCASSVYPSGGELFFGEGSRLTVL.

This chain connects TRBV12-3 or TRBV12-4 to TRBJ1-5; D unclear. The CDR3 consists of 14 residues. V lost 5 bases, J lost 11 bases, and 19 bases lay in between. CDR3 region: CASSPSRAGRSQHF. In DNA form, the CDR3 reads TGTGCCAGCAGTCCCTCTAGGGCAGGTAGGTCCCAGCATTTT.

This clonotype turned up a few times. The V and J genes are TRBV19 and TRBJ2-2; D is uncertain. The CDR3 totals 15 residues. The germline V gene has CDR1 LNHDA and CDR2 SQIVND (reference sequence). V shed 7 bases and J shed 0 bases, with 12 bases lying between them. As DNA, the CDR3 is TGTGCCAGTACCATGACGAACGCGAACACCGGGGAGCTGTTTTTT. Protein: CASTMTNANTGELFF.

This clonotype was recorded at least ten times. The V call is TRBV12-3 or TRBV12-4, the J call TRBJ2-1, with D perhaps TRBD2 (5 bases). V was cut by 4 bases and J by 6 bases, with 7 bases left in between. The CDR3 spans 12 residues. CDR3 loop: CASSSSGNEQFF. DNA for the CDR3: TGTGCCAGCAGTTCAAGCGGCAATGAGCAGTTCTTC.

V is TRBV5-1 and J is TRBJ1-4, with D hard to call. The germline V gene has CDR1 SGHRS and CDR2 YFSETQ. Trimming stripped 3 bases from V and 3 bases from J, with 12 bases between. This CDR3 spans 15 amino acids. The CDR3 sequence is CASSWDTGANEKLFF. The CDR3 DNA sequence: TGCGCCAGCAGCTGGGATACCGGGGCTAATGAAAAACTGTTTTTT.

V is TRBV25-1 and J is TRBJ2-1, with 12 bases lining up with TRBD2. This CDR3 region has 16 residues. Germline CDR1 is MGHDK and CDR2 is SYGVNS. Trimming at V came to 5 bases and at J to 4 bases, leaving 6 bases not matched to a gene. This chain's CDR3 is CASSSHLAGGYNEQFF. The DNA of the CDR3 is TGTGCCAGCAGTTCCCATCTAGCGGGAGGGTACAATGAGCAGTTCTTC.

In this sample, this clonotype turned up many times. The chain couples TRBV4-1 to TRBJ1-2; TRBD1 aligns across 10 bases. This CDR3 contains 16 residues. CDR1 and CDR2 (germline): MGHRA, YSYEKL. V lost 1 base to trimming and J lost 6 bases; unmatched junction nucleotides: 8. CDR3 in DNA: TGCGCCAGCAGCCAAGGGGACAGGGGATTAACTAATGGCTACACCTTC. This sequence encodes CASSQGDRGLTNGYTF.

This clonotype came up a few times. The chain couples TRBV5-1 to TRBJ2-3, with D perhaps TRBD2 (6 bases). The CDR3 has 17 residues. Trimming pared 4 bases from V and 4 bases from J, leaving 22 bases between. Germline CDR1 SGHRS, CDR2 YFSETQ. CDR3 sequence (DNA): TGCGCCAGCAGCACCCCCGGTGGGGGGTTACAGGCAGATACGCAGTATTTT. Its protein is CASSTPGGGLQADTQYF.

V and J are TRBV3-1 and TRBJ2-7; TRBD2 matches at 10 bases. This CDR3 region has 14 residues. V lost 6 bases and J lost 4; bases outside the gene matches: 6. CDR1 is LGHDT and CDR2 is YNNKEL in the germline V gene (reference sequence). The CDR3 DNA sequence: TGTGCCAGCAGGTTCACTAGCGGGGCATACGAGCAGTACTTC. This translates into CASRFTSGAYEQYF.

This clonotype turned up a few times. The rearrangement uses TRBV10-3 and TRBJ2-3, with TRBD2 matching over 10 bases. V lost 7 bases and J lost 1; bases outside the gene matches: 5. Per germline, CDR1 ENHRY and CDR2 SYGVKD. This CDR3 region has 15 residues. Here the CDR3 reads CAIKRAGGGTDTQYF. Written as DNA, the CDR3 is TGTGCCATCAAGAGAGCGGGAGGGGGCACAGATACGCAGTATTTT.

This clonotype was seen ten or more times. The rearrangement joins TRBV12-3 or TRBV12-4 to TRBJ1-5; tentatively, D is TRBD1 (6 bases). With 1 base removed from V and 3 bases from J, the gap between germline ends came to 10 bases. There are 15 residues in the CDR3. CDR3 DNA sequence: TGTGCCAGCAGTTTAGGCGGACAGAACAATCAGCCCCAGCATTTT. Its translation: CASSLGGQNNQPQHF.

This clonotype was counted between two and nine times. This chain uses TRBV7-8 with TRBJ2-3; 13 nucleotides match TRBD2. This CDR3 comprises 18 residues. V shed 3 bases and J 1 base; nucleotides not matched to a gene: 7. The germline V gene encodes CDR1 SGHVS and CDR2 FQNEAQ. The CDR3 here is CASSFHRTSGSGTDTQYF. The CDR3 DNA is TGTGCCAGCAGCTTTCATAGGACTAGCGGGAGCGGCACAGATACGCAGTATTTT.

This clonotype came up a few times. The chain employs TRBV6-2 or TRBV6-3 and TRBJ2-7; D is undetermined. The V gene's germline CDR1 is MNHEY and CDR2 SVGEGT. This CDR3 region has 14 residues. Between the trimmed V and J ends, which lost 6 bases and 3 bases, there was a span of 15 bases. CDR3 DNA sequence: TGTGCCAGCAGAAACCGACTGGTGAACTACGAGCAGTACTTC. Translated: CASRNRLVNYEQYF.

This clonotype was counted a few times. This rearrangement joins TRBV6-2 or TRBV6-3 to TRBJ1-2, with D hard to call. This CDR3 is 12 amino acids long. V lost 7 bases to trimming and J lost 2 bases, with 8 bases between them. Germline assignment: CDR1 MNHEY and CDR2 SVGEGT. Here the CDR3 reads CASKETNYGYTF. The DNA for the CDR3 is TGTGCCAGCAAAGAGACGAACTATGGCTACACCTTC.

This clonotype was observed a handful of times. The chain uses TRBV6-2 or TRBV6-3 and TRBJ1-5; TRBD1 agrees at 8 bases. The V gene's germline CDR1 is MNHEY and CDR2 SVGEGT. The CDR3 loop spans 15 amino acids. With 6 bases clipped from V and 7 bases from J, the junction kept 11 bases outside the gene matches. The CDR3 loop reads CASSRTGGVVQPQHF. In DNA, the CDR3 is TGTGCCAGCAGCCGAACAGGGGGAGTCGTCCAGCCCCAGCATTTT.

This clonotype was counted only a few times. This rearrangement joins TRBV10-2 to TRBJ1-5; D is unclear. The germline V gene has CDR1 WSHSY and CDR2 SAAADI. The CDR3 sequence is 14 residues long. V was pared by 6 bases and J by 5 bases, with 14 bases between. In DNA, the CDR3 is TGCGCCAGCAGAGAGGACGGACGATATCAGCCCCAGCATTTT. Protein sequence: CASREDGRYQPQHF.

The chain recombines TRBV5-5 with TRBJ2-5; D is ambiguous. Germline V CDR1 and CDR2: SGHKS, YYEKEE (reference sequence). V was clipped by 2 bases and J by 1 base, with 9 bases between them. The CDR3 sequence is 14 residues long. CDR3 region: CASSFRNGQETQYF. The CDR3 DNA sequence: TGTGCCAGCAGCTTCAGGAACGGCCAAGAGACCCAGTACTTC.

Here the CDR3 DNA reads TGCGCCAGCAGCTTAGAGGGACAGGCGGGAGAGACCCAGTACTTC. Its translation: CASSLEGQAGETQYF. The chain couples TRBV5-1 to TRBJ2-5, with TRBD1 matching over 8 bases. Germline V gene lookup returns CDR1 SGHRS and CDR2 YFSETQ. CDR3 length: 15 residues. With 2 bases clipped from V and 4 bases from J, the junction kept 7 bases outside the gene matches.